This entry is about one TCR beta chain. This sample was included in a study of blood T cell repertoires in COVID-19. On the study more broadly: Both acute and convalescent COVID-19 samples were obtained from the United States, Italy and Spain. Nucleic acid was either cDNA or gDNA, and it came from T cells, B-cell-depleted T cells, or PBMCs.

The CDR3 is 13 amino acids. The germline V gene encodes CDR1 SGHNT and CDR2 YYREEE (reference sequence). The ends were cut back, 1 base at V and 5 bases at J, with 9 bases in the middle. The authors' processing: Using reference gene primer amplification, nucleated cell counts were estimated. The repertoire was sequenced with immunoSEQ multiplex PCR; TCRdb's copy has only in-frame clones and lacks some. Clone size and the V and J calls come from that table; the DNA yielded D and trimming. The sample comprises roughly 120,000 clones, roughly 83% of which are singletons, and roughly 20% rests with the top ten.

The chain joins TRBV5-4 to TRBJ1-2, with D maybe TRBD1 (6 bases). The receptor comes from a woman aged 60-75 years with acute or convalescent COVID-19. Sequenced sample: peripheral blood. The CDR3 coding sequence is TGTGCCAGCAGCTTGCTGGACAGATATGGCTACACCTTC. This encodes CASSLLDRYGYTF. Looking up the rest from reference TRBV5-4 and TRBJ1-2 gives the full variable domain: ETGVTQSPTHLIKTRGQQVTLRCSSQSGHNTVSWYQQALGQGPQFIFQYYREEENGRGNFPPRFSGLQFPNYSSELNVNALELDDSALYLCASSLLDRYGYTFGSGTRLTVV.